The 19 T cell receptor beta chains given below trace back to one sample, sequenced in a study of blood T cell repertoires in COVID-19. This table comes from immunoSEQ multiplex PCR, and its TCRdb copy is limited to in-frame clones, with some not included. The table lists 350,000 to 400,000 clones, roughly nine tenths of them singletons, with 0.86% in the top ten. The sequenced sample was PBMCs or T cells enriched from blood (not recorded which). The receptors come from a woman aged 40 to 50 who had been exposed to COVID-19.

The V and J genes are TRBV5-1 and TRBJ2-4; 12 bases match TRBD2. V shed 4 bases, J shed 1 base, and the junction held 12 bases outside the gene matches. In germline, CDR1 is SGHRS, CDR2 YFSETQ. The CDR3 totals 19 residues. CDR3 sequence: CASSARTSGKREAKNIQYF. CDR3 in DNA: TGCGCCAGCAGCGCCCGGACTAGCGGGAAACGCGAGGCCAAAAACATTCAGTACTTC.

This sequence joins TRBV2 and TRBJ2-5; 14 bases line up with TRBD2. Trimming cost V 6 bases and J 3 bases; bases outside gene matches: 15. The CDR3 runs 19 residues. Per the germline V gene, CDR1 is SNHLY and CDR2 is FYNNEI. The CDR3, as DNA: TGTGCCAGCAGGGCCGGGACTAGCGGGAGTTTTTTAGGGGAAGAGACCCAGTACTTC. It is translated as CASRAGTSGSFLGEETQYF.

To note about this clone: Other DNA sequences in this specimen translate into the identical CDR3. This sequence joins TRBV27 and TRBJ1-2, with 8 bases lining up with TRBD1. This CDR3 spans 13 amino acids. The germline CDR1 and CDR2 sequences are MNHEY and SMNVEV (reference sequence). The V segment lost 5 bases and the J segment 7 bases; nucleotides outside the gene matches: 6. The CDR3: CASSLQGAGGYTF. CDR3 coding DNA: TGTGCCAGCAGTCTTCAGGGGGCAGGTGGCTACACCTTC.

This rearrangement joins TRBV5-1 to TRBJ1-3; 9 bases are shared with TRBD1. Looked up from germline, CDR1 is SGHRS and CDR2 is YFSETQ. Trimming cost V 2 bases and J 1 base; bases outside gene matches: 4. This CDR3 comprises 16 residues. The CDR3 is CASSLQGAGSGNTIYF. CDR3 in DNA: TGCGCCAGCAGCTTACAGGGGGCAGGGTCTGGAAACACCATATATTTT.

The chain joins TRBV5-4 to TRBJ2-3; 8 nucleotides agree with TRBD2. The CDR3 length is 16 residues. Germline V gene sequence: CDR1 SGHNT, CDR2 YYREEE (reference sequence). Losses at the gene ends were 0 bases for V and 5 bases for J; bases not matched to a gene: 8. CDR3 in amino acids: CASSLDGGALGDTQYF. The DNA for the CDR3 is TGTGCCAGCAGCTTGGACGGGGGGGCCTTAGGAGATACGCAGTATTTT.

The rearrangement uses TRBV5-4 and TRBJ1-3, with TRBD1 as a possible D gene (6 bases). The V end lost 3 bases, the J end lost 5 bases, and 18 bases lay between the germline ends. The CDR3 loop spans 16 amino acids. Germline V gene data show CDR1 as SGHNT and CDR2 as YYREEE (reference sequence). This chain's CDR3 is CASSSPPAGARNTIYF. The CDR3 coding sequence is TGTGCCAGCAGCTCCCCCCCAGCGGGGGCCCGAAACACCATATATTTT.

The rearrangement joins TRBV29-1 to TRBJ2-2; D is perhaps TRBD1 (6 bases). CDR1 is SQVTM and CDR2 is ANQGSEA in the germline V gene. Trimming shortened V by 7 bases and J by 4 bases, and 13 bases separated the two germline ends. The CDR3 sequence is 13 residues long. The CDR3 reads CSASGTPTGELFF. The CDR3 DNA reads TGCAGCGCCTCAGGGACACCCACCGGGGAGCTGTTTTTT.

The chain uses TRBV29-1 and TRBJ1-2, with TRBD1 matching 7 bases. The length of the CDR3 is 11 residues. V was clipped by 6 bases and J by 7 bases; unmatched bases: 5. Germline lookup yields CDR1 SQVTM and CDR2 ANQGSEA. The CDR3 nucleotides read TGCAGCGTACCGACAGGGATTGGCTACACCTTC. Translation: CSVPTGIGYTF.

CDR3 amino acids: CASSPSRVRGLAGVFYNEQFF. The CDR3 coding sequence is TGTGCCAGCAGTCCTTCCAGGGTCCGCGGGCTAGCGGGGGTTTTCTACAATGAGCAGTTCTTC. The chain uses TRBV27 and TRBJ2-1, with TRBD2 identical over 10 bases. The V and J ends lost 5 bases and 3 bases, in that order; junction bases with no gene match: 22. There are 21 residues in the CDR3. The germline V gene encodes CDR1 MNHEY and CDR2 SMNVEV (reference sequence).

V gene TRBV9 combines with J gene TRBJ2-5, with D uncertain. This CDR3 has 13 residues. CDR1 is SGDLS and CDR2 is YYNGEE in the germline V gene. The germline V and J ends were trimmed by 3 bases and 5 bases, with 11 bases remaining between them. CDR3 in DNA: TGTGCCAGCAGCGCCGACACGTTGGAGACCCAGTACTTC. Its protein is CASSADTLETQYF.

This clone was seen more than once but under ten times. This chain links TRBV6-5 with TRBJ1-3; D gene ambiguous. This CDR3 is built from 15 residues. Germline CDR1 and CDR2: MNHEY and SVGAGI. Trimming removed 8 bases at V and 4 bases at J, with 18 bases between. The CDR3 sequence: CASAESALRGNTIYF. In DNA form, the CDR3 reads TGTGCCAGCGCCGAGTCGGCTCTGAGGGGAAACACCATATATTTT.

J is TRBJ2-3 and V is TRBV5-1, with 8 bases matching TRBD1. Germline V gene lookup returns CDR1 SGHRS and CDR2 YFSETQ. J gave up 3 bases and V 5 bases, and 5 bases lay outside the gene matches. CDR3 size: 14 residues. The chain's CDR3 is CASRSTGATDTQYF. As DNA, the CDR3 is TGCGCCAGCAGGTCGACAGGGGCTACAGATACGCAGTATTTT.

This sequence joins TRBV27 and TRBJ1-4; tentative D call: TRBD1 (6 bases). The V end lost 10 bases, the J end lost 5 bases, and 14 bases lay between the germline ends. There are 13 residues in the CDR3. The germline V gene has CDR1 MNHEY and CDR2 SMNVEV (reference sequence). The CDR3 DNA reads TGTGCCACCGCCGGACAGTCAAATGAAAAACTGTTTTTT. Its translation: CATAGQSNEKLFF. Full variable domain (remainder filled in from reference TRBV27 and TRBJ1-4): EAQVTQNPRYLITVTGKKLTVTCSQNMNHEYMSWYRQDPGLGLRQIYYSMNVEVTDKGDVPEGYKVSRKEKRNFPLILESPSPNQTSLYFCATAGQSNEKLFFGSGTQLSVL.

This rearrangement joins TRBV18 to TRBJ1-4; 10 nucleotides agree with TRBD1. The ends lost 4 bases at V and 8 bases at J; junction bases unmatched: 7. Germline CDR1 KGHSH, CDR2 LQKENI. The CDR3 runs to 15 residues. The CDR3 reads CASSQAGQGEEKLFF. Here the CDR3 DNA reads TGTGCCAGCTCACAAGCCGGACAGGGGGAAGAAAAACTGTTTTTT.

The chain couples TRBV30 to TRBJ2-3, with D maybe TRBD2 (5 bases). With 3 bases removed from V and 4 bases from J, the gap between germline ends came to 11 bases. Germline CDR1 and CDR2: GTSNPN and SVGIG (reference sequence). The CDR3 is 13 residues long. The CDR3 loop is CAWSATRSDTQYF. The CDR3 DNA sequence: TGTGCCTGGAGCGCCACTAGGTCAGATACGCAGTATTTT.

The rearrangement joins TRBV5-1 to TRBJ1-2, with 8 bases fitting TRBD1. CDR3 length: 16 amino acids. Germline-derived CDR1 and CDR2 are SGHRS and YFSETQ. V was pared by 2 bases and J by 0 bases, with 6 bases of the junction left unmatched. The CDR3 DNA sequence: TGCGCCAGCAGCTTAAGAGTACAGGGGGCTAACTATGGCTACACCTTC. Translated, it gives CASSLRVQGANYGYTF. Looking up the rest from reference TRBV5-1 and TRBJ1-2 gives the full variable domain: KAGVTQTPRYLIKTRGQQVTLSCSPISGHRSVSWYQQTPGQGLQFLFEYFSETQRNKGNFPGRFSGRQFSNSRSEMNVSTLELGDSALYLCASSLRVQGANYGYTFGSGTRLTVV.

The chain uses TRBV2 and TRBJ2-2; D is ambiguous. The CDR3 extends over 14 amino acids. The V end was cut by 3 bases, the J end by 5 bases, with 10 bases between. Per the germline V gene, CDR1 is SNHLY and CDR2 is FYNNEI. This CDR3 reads CASSEVARTGELFF. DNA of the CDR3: TGTGCCAGCAGTGAGGTAGCCAGAACCGGGGAGCTGTTTTTT.

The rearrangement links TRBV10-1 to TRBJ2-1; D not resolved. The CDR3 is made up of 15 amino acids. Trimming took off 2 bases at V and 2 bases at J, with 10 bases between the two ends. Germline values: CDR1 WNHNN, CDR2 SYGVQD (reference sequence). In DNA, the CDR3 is TGCGCCAGCAGTGAGGGCTTGCCTCCCTACAATGAGCAGTTCTTC. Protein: CASSEGLPPYNEQFF.

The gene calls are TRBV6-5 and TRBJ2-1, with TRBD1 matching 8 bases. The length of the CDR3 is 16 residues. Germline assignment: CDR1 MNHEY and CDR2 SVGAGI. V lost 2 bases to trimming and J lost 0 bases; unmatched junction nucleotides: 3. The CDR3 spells CASSYRGQVSYNEQFF. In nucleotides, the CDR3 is TGTGCCAGCAGTTACAGGGGACAGGTCTCCTACAATGAGCAGTTCTTC.